These 28 T cell receptor beta chains were sequenced from one sample in a study of cytomegalovirus exposure and HLA in healthy donors. In the PCR, 60 Vbeta and 13 Jbeta primers were used. Profiled with immunoSEQ multiplex PCR; TCRdb holds only in-frame clones, not every one. The sample lists about 87,000 clones; under 80% were seen once. Input material: PBMCs. The receptors were gathered from a young man in good health and CMV-seropositive.

This clone was counted a single time. The V and J genes are TRBV4-2 and TRBJ1-1; 11 bases match TRBD1. The ends lost 4 bases at V and 1 base at J; junction bases unmatched: 11. CDR1 is LGHNA and CDR2 is YNFKEQ in the germline V gene. The CDR3 loop spans 18 amino acids. CDR3 nucleotide sequence: TGTGCCAGCAGCCTGTGGACAGGGGGCCAGAAAGGGAACACTGAAGCTTTCTTT. It encodes CASSLWTGGQKGNTEAFF.

The V gene is TRBV7-9, the J gene TRBJ2-7; 11 bases are shared with TRBD2. This CDR3 comprises 14 residues. Per germline, CDR1 SEHNR and CDR2 FQNEAQ (reference sequence). V was clipped by 6 bases and J by 4 bases; unmatched bases: 5. The CDR3 sequence is CASRFTSGSYEQYF. In DNA, the CDR3 is TGTGCCAGCAGGTTTACTAGCGGGAGTTACGAGCAGTACTTC.

This chain links TRBV4-3 with TRBJ2-7; maybe TRBD1 (5 bases). This CDR3 comprises 15 residues. V was cut by 1 base and J by 4 bases, with 14 bases left in between. Germline loops: CDR1 LGHNA, CDR2 YSLEER. CDR3 residues: CASSQAETAIYEQYF. CDR3 nucleotide sequence: TGCGCCAGCAGCCAAGCTGAGACAGCGATATACGAGCAGTACTTC.

The CDR3 sequence: CASSSGTDTDTQYF. CDR3 nucleotides: TGCGCCAGCTCTTCCGGGACAGACACAGATACGCAGTATTTT. The chain links TRBV5-1 to TRBJ2-3; 7 nucleotides align to TRBD1. This CDR3 is 14 amino acids long. Per germline, CDR1 SGHRS and CDR2 YFSETQ. Trimming cost V 7 bases and J 2 bases; bases outside gene matches: 7.

The chain carries TRBV30 and TRBJ1-3; weak D call: TRBD1 (5 bases). CDR3 length: 13 residues. Trimming stripped 4 bases from V and 3 bases from J, with 10 bases between. CDR1 is GTSNPN and CDR2 is SVGIG in the germline V gene (reference sequence). CDR3 in amino acids: CAWTTGHGNTIYF. DNA of the CDR3: TGTGCCTGGACCACAGGACATGGAAACACCATATATTTT.

V is TRBV19 and J is TRBJ2-7; D unresolved. The V gene's germline CDR1 is LNHDA and CDR2 SQIVND (reference sequence). V lost 3 bases, J lost 3 bases, and 9 bases lay in between. This CDR3 region has 13 residues. The CDR3 bases are TGTGCCAGTAGTATTGGCAGGCTCTACGAGCAGTACTTC. Translating gives CASSIGRLYEQYF.

The V and J genes are TRBV20-1 and TRBJ2-1; D gene ambiguous. The CDR3 runs to 10 residues. Trimming removed 3 bases from V and 5 bases from J, with 2 bases in between. Germline V lookup: CDR1 DFQATT, CDR2 SNEGSKA (reference sequence). CDR3 region: CSASDNEQFF. DNA of the CDR3: TGCAGTGCTAGCGACAATGAGCAGTTCTTC.

J is TRBJ1-5 and V is TRBV7-2; the D is unclear. Trimming shortened V by 5 bases and J by 6 bases, and 8 bases separated the two germline ends. This CDR3 spans 12 amino acids. In germline, CDR1 is SGHTA, CDR2 FQGNSA. The CDR3 DNA reads as TGTGCCAGCAGCCCTGCGGGTCAGCCCCAGCATTTT. Amino acids: CASSPAGQPQHF.

This clone was observed a few times. V usage is TRBV5-1 and J usage is TRBJ1-2, with D perhaps TRBD1 (6 bases). The CDR3 has 14 amino acids. Trimming removed 4 bases from V and 4 bases from J, with 14 bases in between. The germline V gene has CDR1 SGHRS and CDR2 YFSETQ. This CDR3 reads CASSPDSTIYGYTF. CDR3 coding DNA: TGCGCCAGCAGCCCGGACAGCACAATCTATGGCTACACCTTC.

The chain uses TRBV6-6 and TRBJ2-6; D not resolved. Germline CDR1 reads MNHNY; CDR2 reads SVGAGI (reference sequence). Trimming took 2 bases from V and 0 from J, leaving 5 bases between them. CDR3 length equals 15 residues. The CDR3 reads CASSYRGSGANVLTF. CDR3 sequence (DNA): TGTGCCAGCAGTTACAGAGGCTCTGGGGCCAACGTCCTGACTTTC.

The V and J genes are TRBV11-1 and TRBJ1-2, with D possibly being TRBD1 (6 bases). The CDR3 loop spans 14 amino acids. V was trimmed by 1 base and J by 3 bases, leaving 9 bases between them. CDR1 SGHAT and CDR2 FQDESV come from the germline V gene (reference sequence). The CDR3, as DNA: TGTGCCAGCAGCTTAGAAGCAGGGGACTATGGCTACACCTTC. It is translated as CASSLEAGDYGYTF.

The rearrangement uses TRBV11-3 and TRBJ2-2; TRBD1 is a possible D gene (5 bases). Germline CDR1 reads SGHNT; CDR2 reads YENEEA. The CDR3 loop spans 14 amino acids. V gave up 2 bases and J gave up 7 bases, with 11 bases separating them. This CDR3 reads CASSLSRGGGELFF. CDR3 bases: TGTGCCAGCAGCTTATCTAGGGGCGGCGGGGAGCTGTTTTTT.

This clone appeared a few times. The gene calls are TRBV19 and TRBJ1-1; D is possibly TRBD1 (6 bases). The length of the CDR3 is 16 residues. The germline V gene has CDR1 LNHDA and CDR2 SQIVND (reference sequence). V lost 1 base and J lost 1, with 13 bases in between. In nucleotides, the CDR3 is TGTGCCAGTAGTATAGTCTTAGTGGGACAGAACACTGAAGCTTTCTTT. Protein sequence: CASSIVLVGQNTEAFF.

The V and J genes are TRBV7-2 and TRBJ1-2; weak D call: TRBD1 (6 bases). Looked up from germline, CDR1 is SGHTA and CDR2 is FQGNSA. The CDR3 runs to 14 residues. V lost 0 bases and J 8 bases, leaving 13 bases between the germline ends. The CDR3 DNA sequence: TGTGCCAGCAGCTTAGCGCGGGGGGCTGCCGGCTACACCTTC. It codes for CASSLARGAAGYTF.

This clone is a singleton in its sample. The chain carries TRBV7-2 and TRBJ1-5, with D unclear. Trimming pared 3 bases from V and 3 bases from J, leaving 9 bases between. The germline V gene has CDR1 SGHTA and CDR2 FQGNSA. There are 14 residues in the CDR3. CDR3 region: CASSFGSNNQPQHF. The CDR3 nucleotides read TGTGCCAGCAGCTTCGGGTCGAACAATCAGCCCCAGCATTTT.

The chain is built from TRBV5-1 and TRBJ1-1; 7 bases align to TRBD1. CDR1 and CDR2 (germline): SGHRS, YFSETQ. The CDR3 spans 15 residues. V lost 6 bases to trimming and J lost 3 bases; unmatched junction nucleotides: 11. The CDR3: CASKTVTGSHTEAFF. DNA of the CDR3: TGCGCCAGCAAAACGGTGACAGGGAGCCACACTGAAGCTTTCTTT. Based on the CDR3 plus reference TRBV5-1 and TRBJ1-1, the full variable domain is KAGVTQTPRYLIKTRGQQVTLSCSPISGHRSVSWYQQTPGQGLQFLFEYFSETQRNKGNFPGRFSGRQFSNSRSEMNVSTLELGDSALYLCASKTVTGSHTEAFFGQGTRLTVV.

The chain joins TRBV7-8 to TRBJ1-6; 10 nucleotides agree with TRBD1. The germline V gene encodes CDR1 SGHVS and CDR2 FQNEAQ. J was trimmed by 7 bases and V by 4 bases; bases with no gene match: 7. This CDR3 has 16 amino acids. DNA for the CDR3: TGTGCCAGCAGCTCGGGACAGGGGTTTGGGAATTCACCCCTCCACTTT. Protein: CASSSGQGFGNSPLHF.

The count of this clone is one. CDR3 sequence: CASRQGARTGELFF. CDR3 in DNA: TGTGCCAGCAGACAGGGGGCGCGCACCGGGGAGCTGTTTTTT. The chain is built from TRBV6-1 and TRBJ2-2; 9 bases map to TRBD1. V gave up 6 bases and J gave up 4 bases; unmatched junction bases: 3. CDR3 length: 14 amino acids. CDR1 is MNHNS, CDR2 SASEGT, per germline.

This clone was picked up one time. The V call is TRBV9, the J call TRBJ2-1; 14 bases are a match to TRBD2. The CDR3 is made up of 18 amino acids. The junction had 13 bases not matched to a gene; V was cut back by 4 bases and J by 7 bases. CDR1 and CDR2 (germline): SGDLS, YYNGEE. CDR3 coding DNA: TGTGCCAGCAGCACAACCGGGACTAGCGGGAGTAATGGAAATGAGCAGTTCTTC. Protein product: CASSTTGTSGSNGNEQFF.

The chain couples TRBV19 to TRBJ2-5; 10 bases align to TRBD1. The germline V gene encodes CDR1 LNHDA and CDR2 SQIVND (reference sequence). The V gene end was trimmed by 5 bases and the J gene end by 5 bases; junction bases not matched to a gene: 8. The CDR3 covers 15 residues. The CDR3 is CASSPGTGVGETQYF. CDR3 bases: TGTGCCAGTAGTCCCGGGACAGGGGTTGGCGAGACCCAGTACTTC.

In the case of this clone: The junction and the germline gene differ at one end; a read error may be behind it. This chain uses TRBV10-3 with TRBJ2-7; 12 bases map to TRBD2. Germline CDR1 reads ENHRY; CDR2 reads SYGVKD. The CDR3 spans 15 residues. The CDR3 DNA reads TGTGCCATCAGTGAGGGACTAGCGGGATCCTCCCCAAGTCGCTTC. Residues: CAISEGLAGSSPSRF.

The table lists this clone with a few counts. The V gene is TRBV5-1, the J gene TRBJ1-2; possibly TRBD1 for D (6 bases). The V gene lost 3 bases and the J gene lost 3 bases, with 12 bases spanning the gap. CDR1 is SGHRS and CDR2 is YFSETQ in the germline V gene. The CDR3 contains 14 residues. In DNA form, the CDR3 reads TGCGCCAGCAGCTCCGAGACAGGCTACTATGGCTACACCTTC. This translates into CASSSETGYYGYTF.

This chain uses TRBV4-1 with TRBJ1-5; 9 bases line up with TRBD1. CDR1 MGHRA and CDR2 YSYEKL come from the germline V gene. V lost 0 bases, J lost 6 bases, and 9 bases stayed unmatched. This CDR3 comprises 17 residues. This chain's CDR3 is CASSQDFETGGLQPQHF. DNA for the CDR3: TGCGCCAGCAGCCAAGATTTTGAGACAGGGGGTCTTCAGCCCCAGCATTTT.

V and J are TRBV25-1 and TRBJ1-4, with 10 bases that match TRBD1. The germline CDR1 and CDR2 sequences are MGHDK and SYGVNS. This CDR3 has 15 residues. The J segment lost 6 bases and the V segment lost 3 bases, leaving 4 bases of the junction unmatched. CDR3 region: CASSEPGQGYEKLFF. The CDR3 DNA sequence: TGTGCCAGCAGTGAGCCGGGACAGGGGTATGAAAAACTGTTTTTT.

The V call is TRBV6-5, the J call TRBJ2-7; no firm D call. This CDR3 comprises 12 residues. Germline V gene lookup returns CDR1 MNHEY and CDR2 SVGAGI. Trimming stripped 0 bases from V and 4 bases from J, with 4 bases between. CDR3 residues: CASSYSRYEQYF. The DNA for the CDR3 is TGTGCCAGCAGTTACTCCAGGTACGAGCAGTACTTC.

The chain carries TRBV6-5 and TRBJ2-7; D is perhaps TRBD2 (6 bases). The CDR3 consists of 13 residues. Trimming pared 6 bases from V and 1 base from J, leaving 10 bases between. The germline CDR1 and CDR2 sequences are MNHEY and SVGAGI. The CDR3 region is CASRGEVSYEQYF. CDR3 nucleotides: TGTGCCAGCAGAGGGGAGGTATCCTACGAGCAGTACTTC.

This sequence joins TRBV19 and TRBJ1-1; TRBD1 aligns across 7 bases. CDR3 size: 16 residues. The V gene end was trimmed by 5 bases and the J gene end by 2 bases; junction bases not matched to a gene: 11. Germline V gene lookup returns CDR1 LNHDA and CDR2 SQIVND (reference sequence). CDR3 DNA: TGTGCCAGTAGTTTTAAGGGGGCGAGGTCCAACACTGAAGCTTTCTTT. Amino acids: CASSFKGARSNTEAFF. Variable domain in full (rest from reference TRBV19 and TRBJ1-1): DGGITQSPKYLFRKEGQNVTLSCEQNLNHDAMYWYRQDPGQGLRLIYYSQIVNDFQKGDIAEGYSVSREKKESFPLTVTSAQKNPTAFYLCASSFKGARSNTEAFFGQGTRLTVV.

The chain uses TRBV9 and TRBJ1-5; 10 bases are shared with TRBD1. Germline values: CDR1 SGDLS, CDR2 YYNGEE. V lost 4 bases and J lost 5; bases outside the gene matches: 3. The CDR3 is 14 residues long. The CDR3 loop reads CASSHGQGDQPQHF. In nucleotides, the CDR3 is TGTGCCAGCAGCCATGGACAGGGGGATCAGCCCCAGCATTTT.